This T cell receptor beta chain was obtained from a study of cytomegalovirus exposure and HLA in healthy donors. Trimming shortened V by 6 bases and J by 6 bases, and 18 bases separated the two germline ends. This CDR3 is built from 15 residues. Germline-derived CDR1 and CDR2 are SNHLY and FYNNEI. Findings and limits, study-wide: HLA alleles were associated with roughly 17,000 TCR beta sequences in a later analysis at 0.05 false discovery rate. TRBV6-2, TRBV6-3 and some other V segments were unresolvable in 87-base-pair reads. The CMV antigen specificity of a few CMV-associated chains was confirmed through in vitro analysis. In an earlier analysis, in some 500 donors, most V segments appeared productive either ~87% or ~30% of the time.

Concerning this clone itself: The antigen remains unidentified.

PCR used 60 Vbeta primers and 13 Jbeta primers. The repertoire was sequenced with immunoSEQ multiplex PCR; TCRdb's copy has only in-frame clones and lacks some. The sample carries around 170,000 clones, over 70% recorded once. The specimen sequenced was PBMCs. The chain carries TRBV2 and TRBJ1-5, with D possibly matching TRBD1 (5 bases). The receptor was derived from a man over 45 in good health and CMV-seronegative. As DNA, the CDR3 is TGTGCCAGCAGCCCTAGTGCAGGGTTTCGTCAGCCCCAGCATTTT. Translation gives CASSPSAGFRQPQHF.